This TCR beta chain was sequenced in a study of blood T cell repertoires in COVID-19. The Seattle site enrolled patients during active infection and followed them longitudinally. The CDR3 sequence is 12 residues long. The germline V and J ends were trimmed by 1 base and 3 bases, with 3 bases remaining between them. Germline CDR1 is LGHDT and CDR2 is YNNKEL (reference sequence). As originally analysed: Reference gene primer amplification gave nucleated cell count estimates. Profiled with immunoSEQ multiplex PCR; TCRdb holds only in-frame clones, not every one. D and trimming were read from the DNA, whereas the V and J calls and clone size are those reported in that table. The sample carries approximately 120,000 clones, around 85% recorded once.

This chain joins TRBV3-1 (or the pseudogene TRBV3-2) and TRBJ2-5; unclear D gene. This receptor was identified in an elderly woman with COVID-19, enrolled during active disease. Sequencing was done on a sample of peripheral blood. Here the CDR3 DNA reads TGTGCCAGCAGCCAAGTCAAAGAGACCCAGTACTTC. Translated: CASSQVKETQYF.